This TCR beta chain originates from a study of regulatory T cells in long-lasting Graves disease. Trimming removed 1 base from V and 0 bases from J; junction bases left unmatched: 12. This CDR3 is 18 amino acids long. The germline V gene has CDR1 SEHNR and CDR2 FQNEAQ (reference sequence). iRepertoire HTBI primers and Arm-PCR of CDR3 regions built TCR beta libraries. TCRdb reprocessed the multiplex PCR reads via MiXCR and lists one record per CDR3 protein. The sample includes roughly 610,000 distinct CDR3 sequences, approximately 15% seen only once; the top ten take 18%. The time point is: newly diagnosed GD, antithyroid drugs for less than 3 months. From PBMCs, RNA was extracted and then used to make the TCR library. Each of the patients was recruited from an endocrinology department situated in Xi'an, China. Separately, the same data were catalogued under a study of T cells in Graves' hyperthyroidism and ophthalmopathy. This second report adds: A set of HTBI primers served as the primers for a first-round RT-PCR of the TCR CDR3. Most expanded thyroid clonotypes above 0.001 recurred in blood.

The V and J genes are TRBV7-9 and TRBJ2-7; 7 nucleotides agree with TRBD1. The material was peripheral blood mononuclear cells (PBMCs), obtained at new diagnosis, from a patient treated with antithyroid drugs. This sequence originates from a woman in her 30s with Graves disease. CDR3 in DNA: TGTGCCAGCAGCTTAGGTCTCCCGAGACAGGGTGTCTCCTACGAGCAGTACTTC. Its protein product is CASSLGLPRQGVSYEQYF.